The clone carrying this T cell receptor (beta chain) was counted only a few times. Its target is not known. CDR3 length: 15 residues. Germline CDR1 MRHNA, CDR2 SNTAGT. With 5 bases clipped from V and 8 bases from J, the junction kept 7 bases outside the gene matches. This sample was taken from a study of cytomegalovirus exposure and HLA in healthy donors. General study results and limits: No immune exposure information besides CMV serostatus was available.

Amplification used 60 Vbeta primers and 13 Jbeta primers. Method: immunoSEQ multiplex PCR; TCRdb's copy keeps in-frame clones and lacks some. The repertoire has about 65,000 clones, 70% to 80% of them found once; the top ten carry 3%. What was sequenced was PBMCs. The chain has TRBV6-4 and TRBJ2-1; 12 nucleotides line up with TRBD2. The receptor was isolated from a girl aged 5 to 17 in good health and CMV-seropositive. The CDR3 region has the DNA TGTGCCAGCAGTAGACTAGCGGGAGATGAGGATGAGCAGTTCTTC. The encoded protein is CASSRLAGDEDEQFF.